This passage covers 20 T cell receptor beta chains from one sample sequenced in a study of T cells expressing NK-cell markers. Following a re-call of the 5' RACE reads, TCRdb has one entry per CDR3 protein and lacks DNA. The sample spans about half a million distinct CDR3 sequences; the ten largest clones claim 1.4%. Sequenced sample: blood T cells: a sorted CD56 or NKG2C T cell subset, CD4+ or CD8+ T cells, or bulk PBMC T cells (not recorded which). These TCRs come from a woman between 45 and 65 years old in good health.

J is TRBJ2-1 and V is TRBV16; TCRdb lists TRBD2, though no DNA is available to test this call. The CDR3 consists of 16 residues. Germline CDR1 and CDR2: KGHSY and FQNENV. CDR3 protein: CASSAQREGPYNEQFF.

CDR3 residues: CATSRQGVHNEQFF. The chain uses TRBV15 and TRBJ2-1; TCRdb's D call, TRBD1, is unchecked because there is no DNA. Germline loops: CDR1 LNHNV, CDR2 YYDKDF (reference sequence). This CDR3 has 14 residues.

V is TRBV3-1 and J is TRBJ2-5; there is no DNA to check the TCRdb D call of TRBD1. Germline V gene data show CDR1 as LGHDT and CDR2 as YNNKEL (reference sequence). The CDR3 runs to 12 residues. The CDR3: CASRGQGETQYF.

The CDR3 here is CASSYSANRNTIYF. V gene TRBV6-5 combines with J gene TRBJ1-3. Germline CDR1 reads MNHEY; CDR2 reads SVGAGI. The CDR3 is 14 residues long.

The V and J genes are TRBV10-1 and TRBJ2-3. Per the germline V gene, CDR1 is WNHNN and CDR2 is SYGVQD (reference sequence). The CDR3 is 13 amino acids. The CDR3 protein is CASSGGDPDTQYF.

The J gene is TRBJ2-1, the V gene TRBV2; TCRdb calls TRBD2, which cannot be checked without DNA. The CDR3 has 14 residues. Germline V gene data show CDR1 as SNHLY and CDR2 as FYNNEI. CDR3 sequence reads: CSPTAGGVGNEQFF. Full variable domain (remainder filled in from reference TRBV2 and TRBJ2-1): EPEVTQTPSHQVTQMGQEVILRCVPISNHLYFYWYRQILGQKVEFLVSFYNNEISEKSEIFDDQFSVERPDGSNFTLKIRSTKLEDSAMYFCSPTAGGVGNEQFFGPGTRLTVL.

V usage is TRBV11-2 and J usage is TRBJ1-1. This CDR3 region has 14 residues. Germline CDR1 is SGHAT and CDR2 is FQNNGV. The CDR3 is CASTLAGKNTEAFF.

CDR3 loop: CASSLGGGANVLTF. V is TRBV6-6 and J is TRBJ2-6. The germline V gene has CDR1 MNHNY and CDR2 SVGAGI (reference sequence). This CDR3 comprises 14 residues.

The chain joins TRBV11-3 to TRBJ2-1; TCRdb calls TRBD1, which cannot be checked without DNA. Germline assignment: CDR1 SGHNT and CDR2 YENEEA. CDR3 length: 16 amino acids. CDR3 loop: CASSPQPGQGFNEQFF.

J is TRBJ2-3 and V is TRBV7-6; the TCRdb call, TRBD1, lacks DNA for checking. Per germline, CDR1 SGHVS and CDR2 FNYEAQ. This CDR3 comprises 18 residues. The CDR3 spells CASSPRTGFGLATDTQYF.

The rearrangement links TRBV7-9 to TRBJ2-7; the TCRdb call, TRBD1, lacks DNA for checking. This CDR3 contains 16 residues. CDR1 and CDR2 from the germline V gene are SEHNR and FQNEAQ (reference sequence). Here the CDR3 reads CASSLGMKGTEYEQYF.

The chain has TRBV5-1 and TRBJ2-1; TCRdb's D gene call, TRBD1, goes unchecked for lack of DNA. This CDR3 spans 18 amino acids. The germline V gene encodes CDR1 SGHRS and CDR2 YFSETQ. The CDR3 sequence is CASSPTLLGGWSYNEQFF.

The rearrangement joins TRBV5-6 to TRBJ1-1; with no DNA, the TCRdb D assignment of TRBD1 cannot be verified. This CDR3 comprises 15 residues. Germline V gene sequence: CDR1 SGHDT, CDR2 YYEEEE. The CDR3 sequence: CASSSFRDRETEAFF.

The genes are TRBV5-1 and TRBJ2-3. The CDR3 sequence is 15 residues long. Per the germline V gene, CDR1 is SGHRS and CDR2 is YFSETQ. The CDR3 sequence is CASSLDAVSTDTQYF.

The chain is built from TRBV13 and TRBJ2-1; TCRdb proposes TRBD1, but this gene call is untestable without DNA. Germline V lookup: CDR1 PRHDT, CDR2 FYEKMQ (reference sequence). The CDR3 totals 14 residues. The CDR3 here is CASSLGRQGSEQFF.

CDR3 sequence: CASSLNQGSTEAFF. V is TRBV7-9 and J is TRBJ1-1; without DNA, the TCRdb call of TRBD1 cannot be checked. The CDR3 contains 14 residues. Germline CDR1 SEHNR, CDR2 FQNEAQ (reference sequence).

This chain links TRBV12-5 with TRBJ1-1. The CDR3 length is 12 residues. Germline V gene lookup returns CDR1 LGHNT and CDR2 FRNRAP. The CDR3 loop is CASGGGDTEAFF. Drawing the rest from reference TRBV12-5 and TRBJ1-1, the complete variable domain is DARVTQTPRHKVTEMGQEVTMRCQPILGHNTVFWYRQTMMQGLELLAYFRNRAPLDDSGMPKDRFSAEMPDATLATLKIQPSEPRDSAVYFCASGGGDTEAFFGQGTRLTVV.

The chain employs TRBV4-2 and TRBJ1-1; TCRdb's D gene call, TRBD1, goes unchecked for lack of DNA. CDR1 is LGHNA and CDR2 is YNFKEQ in the germline V gene. The CDR3 spans 15 residues. CDR3 sequence reads: CASSPLDRGEDFAFF.

The V gene is TRBV10-3, the J gene TRBJ2-4; TCRdb selects TRBD2, and the lack of DNA leaves this call unchecked. From germline, CDR1 is ENHRY and CDR2 SYGVKD. This CDR3 spans 13 amino acids. CDR3 region: CAISDSGSDIQYF.

The CDR3 is CASSFSGQVKQFF. The chain uses TRBV7-8 and TRBJ2-1; checking the TCRdb D call of TRBD1 is not possible without DNA. The CDR3 loop spans 13 amino acids. Per the germline V gene, CDR1 is SGHVS and CDR2 is FQNEAQ.